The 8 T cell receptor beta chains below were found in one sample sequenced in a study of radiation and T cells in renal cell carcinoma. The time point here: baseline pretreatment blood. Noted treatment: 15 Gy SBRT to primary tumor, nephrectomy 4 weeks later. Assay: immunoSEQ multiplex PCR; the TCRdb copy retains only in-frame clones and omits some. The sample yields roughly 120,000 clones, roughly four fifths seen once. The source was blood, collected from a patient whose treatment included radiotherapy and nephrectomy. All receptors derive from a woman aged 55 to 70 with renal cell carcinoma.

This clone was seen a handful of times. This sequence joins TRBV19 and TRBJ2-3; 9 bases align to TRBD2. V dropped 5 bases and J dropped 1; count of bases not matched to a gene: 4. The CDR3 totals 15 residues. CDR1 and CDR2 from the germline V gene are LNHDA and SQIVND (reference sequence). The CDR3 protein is CASSLASGGTDTQYF. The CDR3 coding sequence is TGTGCCAGTAGTCTGGCTAGCGGGGGCACAGATACGCAGTATTTT.

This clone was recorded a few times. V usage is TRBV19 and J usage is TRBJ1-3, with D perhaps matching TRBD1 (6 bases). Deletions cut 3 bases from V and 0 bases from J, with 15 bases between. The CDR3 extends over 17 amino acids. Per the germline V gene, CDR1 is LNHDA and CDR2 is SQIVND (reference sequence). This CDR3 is CASSITRDTSSGNTIYF. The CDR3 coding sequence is TGTGCCAGTAGTATCACCCGGGACACCAGCTCTGGAAACACCATATATTTT.

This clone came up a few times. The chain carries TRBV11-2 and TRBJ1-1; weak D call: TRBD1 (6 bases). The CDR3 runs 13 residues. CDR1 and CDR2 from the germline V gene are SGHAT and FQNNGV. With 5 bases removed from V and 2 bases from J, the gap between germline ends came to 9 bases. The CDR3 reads CASSQDRNTEAFF. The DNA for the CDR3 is TGTGCCAGCAGCCAGGACAGAAACACTGAAGCTTTCTTT.

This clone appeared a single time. CDR3 protein: CASSKLGQPDNSPLHF. In nucleotides, the CDR3 is TGCGCCAGCAGCAAACTCGGACAGCCAGATAATTCACCCCTCCACTTT. The gene calls are TRBV5-1 and TRBJ1-6, with D possibly TRBD1 on 6 matching bases. This CDR3 spans 16 amino acids. The ends were cut back, 4 bases at V and 5 bases at J, with 16 bases in the middle. The germline gives CDR1 SGHRS, CDR2 YFSETQ. Complete variable domain (other parts from reference TRBV5-1 and TRBJ1-6): KAGVTQTPRYLIKTRGQQVTLSCSPISGHRSVSWYQQTPGQGLQFLFEYFSETQRNKGNFPGRFSGRQFSNSRSEMNVSTLELGDSALYLCASSKLGQPDNSPLHFGNGTRLTVT.

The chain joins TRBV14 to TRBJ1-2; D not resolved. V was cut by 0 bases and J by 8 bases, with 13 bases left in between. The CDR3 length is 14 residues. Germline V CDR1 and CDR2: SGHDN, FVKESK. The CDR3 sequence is CASSQDGRLGGYTF. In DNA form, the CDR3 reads TGTGCCAGCAGCCAAGACGGCCGACTCGGGGGCTACACCTTC.

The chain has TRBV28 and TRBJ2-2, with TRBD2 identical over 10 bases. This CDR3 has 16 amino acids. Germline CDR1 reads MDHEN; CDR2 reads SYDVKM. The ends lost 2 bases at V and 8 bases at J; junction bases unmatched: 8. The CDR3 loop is CASSLSPSGSGGELFF. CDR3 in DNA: TGTGCCAGCAGTTTAAGTCCTAGCGGGAGTGGTGGGGAGCTGTTTTTT.

In DNA, the CDR3 is TGTGCCAGCAGTGCCGATCGTACAGGGGGTAATGGCTACACCTTC. Protein product: CASSADRTGGNGYTF. The V call is TRBV6-1, the J call TRBJ1-2, with TRBD1 identical over 8 bases. The CDR3 runs to 15 residues. V shed 4 bases and J 6 bases; nucleotides not matched to a gene: 10. In germline, CDR1 is MNHNS, CDR2 SASEGT.

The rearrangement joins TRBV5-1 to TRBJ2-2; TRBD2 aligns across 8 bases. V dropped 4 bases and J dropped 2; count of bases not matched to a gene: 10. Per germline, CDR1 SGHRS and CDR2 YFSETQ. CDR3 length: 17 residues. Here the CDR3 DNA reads TGCGCCAGCAGCCCGATAAGCGGGGGCCACAACACCGGGGAGCTGTTTTTT. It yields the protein CASSPISGGHNTGELFF. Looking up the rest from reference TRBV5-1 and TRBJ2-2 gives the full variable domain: KAGVTQTPRYLIKTRGQQVTLSCSPISGHRSVSWYQQTPGQGLQFLFEYFSETQRNKGNFPGRFSGRQFSNSRSEMNVSTLELGDSALYLCASSPISGGHNTGELFFGEGSRLTVL.